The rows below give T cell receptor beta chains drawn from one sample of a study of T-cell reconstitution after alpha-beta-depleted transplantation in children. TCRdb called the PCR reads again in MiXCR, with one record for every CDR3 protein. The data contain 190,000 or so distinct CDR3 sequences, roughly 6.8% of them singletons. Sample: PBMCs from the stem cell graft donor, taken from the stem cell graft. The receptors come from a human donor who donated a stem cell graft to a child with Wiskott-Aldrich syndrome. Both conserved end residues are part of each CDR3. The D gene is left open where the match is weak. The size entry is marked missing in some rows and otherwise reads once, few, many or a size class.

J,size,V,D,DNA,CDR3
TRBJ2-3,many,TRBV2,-,TGTGCCAGCAGTGGAGGGAGTAGCACAGATACGCAGTATTTT,CASSGGSSTDTQYF
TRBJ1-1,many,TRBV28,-,TGTGCCAGCAGTTTTGAACGGCTGAACACTGAAGCTTTCTTT,CASSFERLNTEAFF
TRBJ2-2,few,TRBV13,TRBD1,TGTGCCAGCAGCCCAGGGACAGGGGAAGGCGGGGAGCTGTTTTTT,CASSPGTGEGGELFF
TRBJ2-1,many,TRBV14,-,TGTGCCAGCAGCCAGTTTATCTTGGACGATGAGCAGTTCTTC,CASSQFILDDEQFF
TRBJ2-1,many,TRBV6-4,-,TGTGCCAGCAGTGACAGAAGGGGCAGTGAGCAGTTCTTC,CASSDRRGSEQFF
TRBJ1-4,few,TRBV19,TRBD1,TGTGCCAGTAGTATGGGACAGATAAATGAAAAACTGTTTTTT,CASSMGQINEKLFF
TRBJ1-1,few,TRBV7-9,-,TGTGCCAGCAGCGGGCGGACAGAGAACACTGAAGCTTTCTTT,CASSGRTENTEAFF
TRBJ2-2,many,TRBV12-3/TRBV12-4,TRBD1,TGTGCCAGCAGCCTAGGGACAGGGTACACCGGGGAGCTGTTTTTT,CASSLGTGYTGELFF
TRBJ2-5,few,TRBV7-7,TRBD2,TGTGCCAGCAGCTTAGTGGGGACTAGCGGCCTCCAGTACTTC,CASSLVGTSGLQYF
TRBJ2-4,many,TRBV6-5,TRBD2,TGTGCCAGCAGTTACCAGGGCGGGGGAAACATTCAGTACTTC,CASSYQGGGNIQYF
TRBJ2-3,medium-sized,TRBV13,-,TGTGCCAGCAGCCCCCCGGGATCAAAAAACGGAGATACGCAGTATTTT,CASSPPGSKNGDTQYF
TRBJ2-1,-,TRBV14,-,TGTGCCAGCAGCACCCACATCGGGACTACCCAAGCACAGGGGCAGTTCTTC,CASSTHIGTTQAQGQFF
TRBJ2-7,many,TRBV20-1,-,TGCAGTGCTAGGGGGCCAGGGGGACTCTCCTACGAGCAGTACTTC,CSARGPGGLSYEQYF
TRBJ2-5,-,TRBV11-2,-,TGTGCCAGCAGCCACCGGCCCGGAGGCCTACAAGAGACCCAGTACTTC,CASSHRPGGLQETQYF
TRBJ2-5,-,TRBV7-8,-,TGTGCCAGCAGCTTATTAGGGGGAAACCAAGAGACCCAGTACTTC,CASSLLGGNQETQYF
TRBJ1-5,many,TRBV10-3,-,TGTGCCGTAACCCCGGGACAAAATCAGCCCCAGCATTTT,CAVTPGQNQPQHF
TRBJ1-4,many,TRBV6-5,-,TGTGCCAGCAGTTTAACACAGGGTGGTGAAAAACTGTTTTTT,CASSLTQGGEKLFF
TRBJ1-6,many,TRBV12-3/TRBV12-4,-,TGTGCCAGCAGTTTAGTTGTTCGCCCCCCGGGATCACCCCTCCACTTT,CASSLVVRPPGSPLHF
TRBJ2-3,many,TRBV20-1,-,TGCAGTGCTAGTTCAGGGCGGGGAGATACGCAGTATTTT,CSASSGRGDTQYF
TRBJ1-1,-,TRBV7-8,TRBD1,TGTGCCAGCAGCCCAGGGGGCTTCGGCACTGAAGCTTTCTTT,CASSPGGFGTEAFF
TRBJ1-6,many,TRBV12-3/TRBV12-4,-,TGTGCCAGCAGTTTAAAGGAGCGTAATTCACCCCTCCACTTT,CASSLKERNSPLHF